This TCR beta chain was recorded in a study of glioma-infiltrating T cells after dendritic cell vaccination. Germline V CDR1 and CDR2: MNHEY, SVGAGI. CDR3 length: 16 amino acids. The germline V and J ends were trimmed by 0 bases and 4 bases, with 13 bases remaining between them. The immunoSEQ assay amplified TCRB CDR3 from up to roughly 2 ug DNA. The table came from immunoSEQ multiplex PCR; TCRdb's copy has only in-frame clones and leaves some out. The table includes around 90,000 clones, over 60% detected once. The rearrangement links TRBV6-5 to TRBJ1-3; tentatively, D is TRBD1 (6 bases). The sample here was blood, taken before dendritic cell vaccination. This receptor was taken from a human donor with glioblastoma. The CDR3 here is CASSYSAQTGGNTIYF. The CDR3 region has the DNA TGTGCCAGCAGTTACTCGGCCCAAACAGGGGGAAACACCATATATTTT.